One and the same sample provided the 8 T cell receptor beta chains below, sequenced in a study of cytomegalovirus exposure and HLA in healthy donors. Amplification used 60 Vbeta primers and 13 Jbeta primers. Here immunoSEQ multiplex PCR was the method, and the copy in TCRdb shows in-frame clones only, minus some. The sample shows about 150,000 clones, roughly 85% of them seen only once. Sequenced sample: PBMCs. The receptors were sampled from a young woman in good health and CMV-seronegative.

The V call is TRBV30, the J call TRBJ2-5, with TRBD2 as a possible D gene (5 bases). The CDR3 has 15 amino acids. From germline, CDR1 is GTSNPN and CDR2 SVGIG (reference sequence). The V end was cut by 5 bases, the J end by 3 bases, with 19 bases between. The CDR3 DNA reads as TGTGCCTGGGGAGGCCCAGCGGCGACTGAAGAGACCCAGTACTTC. Its protein is CAWGGPAATEETQYF.

The rearrangement joins TRBV10-3 to TRBJ2-1, with 10 bases matching TRBD2. Germline assignment: CDR1 ENHRY and CDR2 SYGVKD. This CDR3 has 14 amino acids. V shed 6 bases and J 7 bases; nucleotides not matched to a gene: 6. CDR3 region: CAIRSLAGDNEQFF. In DNA form, the CDR3 reads TGTGCCATCAGGTCCCTAGCGGGAGATAATGAGCAGTTCTTC.

The V call is TRBV5-1, the J call TRBJ1-1; D perhaps matches TRBD1 (5 bases). Looked up from germline, CDR1 is SGHRS and CDR2 is YFSETQ. The CDR3 loop spans 15 amino acids. The ends were cut back, 1 base at V and 0 bases at J, with 10 bases in the middle. The DNA for the CDR3 is TGCGCCAGCAGCTTGTCAGGGCCTGTGAACACTGAAGCTTTCTTT. This sequence encodes CASSLSGPVNTEAFF. Complete variable domain (other parts from reference TRBV5-1 and TRBJ1-1): KAGVTQTPRYLIKTRGQQVTLSCSPISGHRSVSWYQQTPGQGLQFLFEYFSETQRNKGNFPGRFSGRQFSNSRSEMNVSTLELGDSALYLCASSLSGPVNTEAFFGQGTRLTVV.

This chain joins TRBV7-8 and TRBJ2-4, with D possibly TRBD2 on 5 matching bases. The CDR3 length is 16 residues. Trimming pared 3 bases from V and 0 bases from J, leaving 12 bases between. Germline CDR1 and CDR2: SGHVS and FQNEAQ. The CDR3 DNA follows: TGTGCCAGCAGCTTCGGCAGCGGAGGAGCCAAAAACATTCAGTACTTC. Protein product: CASSFGSGGAKNIQYF. The full variable domain, completed using reference TRBV7-8 and TRBJ2-4, is GAGVSQSPRYKVAKRGQDVALRCDPISGHVSLFWYQQALGQGPEFLTYFQNEAQLDKSGLPSDRFFAERPEGSVSTLKIQRTQQEDSAVYLCASSFGSGGAKNIQYFGAGTRLSVL.

The J gene is TRBJ1-2, the V gene TRBV4-2; D ambiguous. This CDR3 contains 15 residues. Between the trimmed V and J ends, which lost 0 bases and 2 bases, there was a span of 10 bases. The germline V gene has CDR1 LGHNA and CDR2 YNFKEQ. The CDR3: CASSQESGWNYGYTF. CDR3 DNA: TGTGCCAGCAGCCAAGAGTCGGGTTGGAACTATGGCTACACCTTC.

The V and J genes are TRBV7-9 and TRBJ1-4, with no clear D. The germline V gene encodes CDR1 SEHNR and CDR2 FQNEAQ (reference sequence). This CDR3 is built from 15 residues. V lost 7 bases and J 4 bases, leaving 16 bases between the germline ends. The CDR3 nucleotides are TGTGCCAGCACCCCAGGAGGTTACAATAATGAAAAACTGTTTTTT. It is translated as CASTPGGYNNEKLFF.

V is TRBV30 and J is TRBJ1-5; D unclear. This CDR3 has 13 amino acids. Germline V lookup: CDR1 GTSNPN, CDR2 SVGIG (reference sequence). V was pared by 2 bases and J by 6 bases, with 11 bases between. CDR3 in amino acids: CAWSIGEGQPQHF. DNA for the CDR3: TGTGCCTGGAGTATCGGGGAGGGTCAGCCCCAGCATTTT.

The count of this clone is one. This chain connects TRBV5-1 to TRBJ2-7; the match to TRBD2 covers 10 bases. The CDR3 length is 14 residues. J gave up 3 bases and V 4 bases, and 4 bases lay outside the gene matches. Germline V gives CDR1 SGHRS, CDR2 YFSETQ. The CDR3 region is CASSPSSGGYEQYF. Written as DNA, the CDR3 is TGCGCCAGCAGCCCCTCTAGCGGGGGCTACGAGCAGTACTTC.